The next 3 T cell receptor beta chains were all read from a single sample in a study of cytomegalovirus exposure and HLA in healthy donors. The primer mix had 60 Vbeta and 13 Jbeta primers. Generated by immunoSEQ multiplex PCR, the TCRdb table keeps only in-frame clones and is missing some. Of about 180,000 clones in the sample, 75% to 85% were seen once. Sequenced input: PBMCs. These TCRs come from a woman in her 30s in good health and CMV-seropositive.

The chain combines TRBV11-2 with TRBJ2-4, with 7 positions matching TRBD2. Looked up from germline, CDR1 is SGHAT and CDR2 is FQNNGV. The CDR3 loop spans 18 amino acids. V lost 7 bases to trimming and J lost 6 bases; unmatched junction nucleotides: 21. CDR3: CASKEGRGNPESVNIQYF. CDR3 nucleotides: TGTGCCAGCAAAGAAGGGAGGGGAAACCCTGAAAGCGTAAACATTCAGTACTTC.

The chain combines TRBV4-3 with TRBJ1-1; no reliable D call. Germline CDR1 is LGHNA and CDR2 is YSLEER. Trimming took off 0 bases at V and 4 bases at J, with 12 bases between the two ends. This CDR3 has 15 residues. CDR3 DNA: TGCGCCAGCAGCCAAGATTCCGGGTATGGCACTGAAGCTTTCTTT. It encodes CASSQDSGYGTEAFF.

The V and J genes are TRBV18 and TRBJ2-7; 7 nucleotides align to TRBD2. In germline, CDR1 is KGHSH, CDR2 LQKENI. The CDR3 covers 15 residues. V dropped 1 base and J dropped 3; count of bases not matched to a gene: 6. The CDR3 DNA reads TGTGCCAGCTCACCACAGCGGGAAGCCATCTACGAGCAGTACTTC. Translating it yields CASSPQREAIYEQYF. The full variable domain, its missing parts supplied by reference TRBV18 and TRBJ2-7, is NAGVMQNPRHLVRRRGQEARLRCSPMKGHSHVYWYRQLPEEGLKFMVYLQKENIIDESGMPKERFSAEFPKEGPSILRIQQVVRGDSAAYFCASSPQREAIYEQYFGPGTRLTVT.